There are a few counts of the clone carrying this T cell receptor (beta chain). Its cognate antigen is unknown. Coverage ceases 3 residues before the CDR3 finishes, and the germline J gene fills in the end. The assay was immunoSEQ multiplex PCR, and TCRdb's table has in-frame clones only and misses some. The sample contains fewer than 30,000 clones, none of them singletons. This sample stems from a study of T cell clonality in common variable immunodeficiency. Study-wide findings and caveats: Common variable immunodeficiency TCR beta sequences reportedly had fewer deletions and N-nucleotide insertions.

Blood came from CVID subjects not ill and not taking immunomodulatory or immunosuppressive medication. V was clipped by 0 bases and J by 4 bases; unmatched bases: 3. The germline gives CDR1 WSHSY, CDR2 SAAADI. The CDR3 covers 14 residues. This TCR came from a human donor with common variable immunodeficiency. The sample comprised peripheral blood mononuclear cells. The V gene is TRBV10-2, the J gene TRBJ2-7, with 7 positions matching TRBD2. This chain's CDR3 is CASSESGLGYEQYF. The sequenced CDR3 bases are TGCGCCAGCAGTGAGTCTGGACTAGGGTACGAG.